Sequencing of this TCR beta chain was carried out in a study of circulating CD8 cells and anti-PD-1 response in melanoma (dated by TCRdb to 2020 to 2021). In the study overall: Patients received nivolumab intravenously at 3 mg/kg every 2 weeks. The melanoma cohort had some 13 patients, seven of whom got anti-PD-1 as first-line therapy, while the other six had previously had targeted therapy or immunotherapy. Patients with complete or partial responses were classified as responders; those with stable or progressive disease (RECIST v1.1) as non-responders. The TCR repertoire analysis included roughly 11 melanoma patients, of whom 7 were non-responders and 4 were responders. In on-treatment samples, a biotinylated anti-human IgG4 antibody was used to detect PD-1. The study at large found these results: Diversity was greatest in the DNEG repertoire, PD-1 and DPOS had similar and higher clonality, and TIGIT repertoires had the lowest diversity. Tumor material was not accessible, so tumor reactivity was assessed by peptide assays on expanded sorted subsets instead. Experiments were generally performed without replicates because of limited material. The cohort mixed treatment-naive and previously treated patients, which the authors noted could influence results. Only baseline and M1 samples from a small cohort with few responders were used in the published TCR repertoire comparisons. Repertoires were mostly private between subsets, with fewer than 7% of TRB clonotypes shared at M1, and the greatest sharing occurred between DPOS and TIGIT.

These reads were obtained on a NextSeq 500. TCR libraries were prepared from around 16 ng of total RNA with the QIAseq Immune Repertoire RNA Library Kit, Human TCR Panel. TCR libraries were sequenced on an Illumina NextSeq with a Mid Output V2 kit, and asymmetric 261x41 paired-end reads were used. Every TCR library was diluted to approximately 4.3 nM, then pooled, denatured and loaded at approximately 0.96 pM. The source study handled its data this way. TCR FASTQ files were processed in the QIAGEN GeneGlobe Data Analysis Center, with downstream analysis in R 3.5.2. Clonality was calculated as one minus Shannon entropy normalized by the log of the number of unique productive sequences. For each subset, Fisher exact tests at 5% FDR were used to find TRA or TRB clonotypes whose abundance differed between baseline and M1. Differentially abundant clonotypes were grouped as emerging, expanding, contracting or non-expanding/contracting. Morisita's overlap index was used to measure repertoire overlap between patients. TCRdb reprocessed the public reads (quality trimming at Q25 with fastp, clone calling with MiXCR) and kept in-frame beta chains. CDR3 protein sequences are deduplicated, and each keeps its most common genes and DNA. What appears here as the V and J calls and clone size reflects TCRdb's work, not the paper's. Within this sample are approximately 1,200 distinct CDR3 sequences, with roughly 6.7% of them counted one time only. The ten largest clonotypes hold around 5% of the sample.

Four subsets defined by PD-1 and/or TIGIT were sorted from live CD3+CD8+TCRalphabeta+ cells on a BD FACSAria II cell sorter. Circulating CD8 T cells were sorted into four subsets by PD-1 and TIGIT expression to characterize their relevance to anti-PD-1 therapy response. From each sorted CD8 T-cell subset, both TCR alpha and TCR beta chains were sequenced. Peripheral blood was drawn before the first anti-PD-1 injection and after two and four injections. PBMCs were immediately isolated by Ficoll gradient centrifugation. Until use, PBMCs were cryopreserved in liquid nitrogen in RPMI containing around 22% FCS and approximately 10% DMSO. After thawing, PBMCs were stained with a viability dye plus antibodies against CD3, CD8alpha, TCRalphabeta, PD-1 and TIGIT. Total RNA was extracted with the RNeasy Kit, and a RIN above 7 was reached by every sample. V loses 3 bases of germline sequence and J loses 0 bases, and the interval between the two ends is 5 bases. In the germline V gene, CDR1 corresponds to KGHDR and CDR2 to SFDVKD. The cysteine opens and the phenylalanine closes a CDR3 of 14 amino acids. Only CDR3 DNA is held: 42 bases, read in frame from base 1.

Relative to its sample, this clonotype is medium-sized (0.01 to 0.1%). It has no known antigen specificity. No base-level quality is on record; no much larger clone is a single base apart. This receptor was obtained from a human donor with melanoma. The sequencing used CD8+ T cells from PBMCs, collected at baseline or after one month of anti-PD-1 therapy (not recorded which). The rearranged segments are TRBV24-1 and TRBJ2-1, with no reliable assignment of the D segment. CDR3 loop: CATSDTSSYNEQFF. At the DNA level, the sequence is TGTGCCACCAGTGATACAAGCTCCTACAATGAGCAGTTCTTC.